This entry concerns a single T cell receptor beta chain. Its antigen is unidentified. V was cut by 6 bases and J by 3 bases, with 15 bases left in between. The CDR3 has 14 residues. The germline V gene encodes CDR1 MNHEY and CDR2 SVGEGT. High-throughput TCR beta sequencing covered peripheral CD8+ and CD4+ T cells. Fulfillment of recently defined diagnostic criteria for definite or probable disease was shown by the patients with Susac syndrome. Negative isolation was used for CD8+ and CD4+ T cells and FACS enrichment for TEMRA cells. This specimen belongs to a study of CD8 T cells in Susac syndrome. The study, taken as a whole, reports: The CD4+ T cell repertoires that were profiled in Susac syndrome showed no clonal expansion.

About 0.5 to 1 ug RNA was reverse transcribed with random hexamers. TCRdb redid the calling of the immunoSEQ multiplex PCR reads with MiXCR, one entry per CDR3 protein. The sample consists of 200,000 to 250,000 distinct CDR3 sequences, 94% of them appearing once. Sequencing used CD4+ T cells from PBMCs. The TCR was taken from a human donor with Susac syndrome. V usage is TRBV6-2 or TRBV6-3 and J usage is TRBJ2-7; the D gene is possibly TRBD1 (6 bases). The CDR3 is CASSEPDSYYEQYF. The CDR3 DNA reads TGTGCCAGCAGCGAGCCGGACAGTTACTACGAGCAGTACTTC.